This T cell receptor (beta chain) was retrieved from a study of shared clonotypes between healthy human individuals. Authors' processing steps: Junction-only sequences without quality scores came from ImmunoSEQ, so filtering differed. TCRdb's table, derived via immunoSEQ multiplex PCR, lists solely in-frame clones and lacks some. From that table come the V and J calls and clone size; the DNA was used to work out D and trimming. Among 2.3 million or so clones listed, more than 85% were seen once. General study points: Memory subsets generally showed lower estimated richness than naive subsets.

In the case of this clone: Its antigen remains unknown.

The germline V gene encodes CDR1 SGHTS and CDR2 YDEGEE. The V segment lost 0 bases and the J segment 1 base; nucleotides outside the gene matches: 3. The CDR3 is 16 amino acids. This sequence joins TRBV5-8 and TRBJ1-5; 8 bases match TRBD1. The source material was naive CD4+ T cells from PBMCs. The subset was: CD45RA+ positively selected. The sequence derives from a man aged 18 to 29 in good health. Some clones in this sample may be carry-over from other donors' samples. CDR3 in amino acids: CASSLGTGQSNQPQHF. The CDR3 coding sequence is TGTGCCAGCAGCTTGGGGACAGGGCAAAGCAATCAGCCCCAGCATTTT.